These 27 T cell receptor beta chains were all obtained from the same sample, sequenced in a study of T cell responses to AZD1222 COVID-19 vaccine. Measured with immunoSEQ multiplex PCR; TCRdb has only the in-frame clones, and not every one. This table has 130,000 to 150,000 clones, approximately 92% appearing once. The sample in question was peripheral blood, obtained on day 0 of AZD1222 vaccination. All receptors come from an adult in good health.

This clone was seen once. CDR3 in DNA: TGTGCCAGCAGCTTGAGCTCCTACAATGAGCAGTTCTTC. Its translation: CASSLSSYNEQFF. The chain combines TRBV7-6 with TRBJ2-1; D gene ambiguous. V was shortened by 3 bases and J by 0 bases, with 3 bases between the two germline ends. The CDR3 extends over 13 amino acids. The germline V gene has CDR1 SGHVS and CDR2 FNYEAQ.

V usage is TRBV30 and J usage is TRBJ1-2; D is ambiguous. The CDR3 has 14 amino acids. V dropped 0 bases and J dropped 7 bases, with 15 bases sitting between them. Germline CDR1 reads GTSNPN; CDR2 reads SVGIG (reference sequence). In DNA, the CDR3 is TGTGCCTGGAGTGTTAGGATAGATGTAGGTGGCTACACCTTC. Amino acids: CAWSVRIDVGGYTF.

J is TRBJ2-5 and V is TRBV4-2; D is perhaps TRBD1 (6 bases). The germline gives CDR1 LGHNA, CDR2 YNFKEQ. The CDR3 sequence is 15 residues long. The ends were cut back, 1 base at V and 4 bases at J, with 13 bases in the middle. As DNA, the CDR3 is TGTGCCAGCAGCCAAGTTCGCTCACAGGGAGAGACCCAGTACTTC. Translating it yields CASSQVRSQGETQYF.

Notes on this clone: At the DNA level, this CDR3 is encoded by other sequences in the same sample as well. This rearrangement joins TRBV20-1 to TRBJ1-1; D gene uncertain. V shed 3 bases and J shed 1 base, with 3 bases lying between them. Germline values: CDR1 DFQATT, CDR2 SNEGSKA (reference sequence). The CDR3 is made up of 11 amino acids. The CDR3 DNA follows: TGCAGTGCTAGGGGGAACACTGAAGCTTTCTTT. This encodes CSARGNTEAFF.

The gene calls are TRBV9 and TRBJ2-3, with 7 bases identical to TRBD2. V dropped 0 bases and J dropped 4; count of bases not matched to a gene: 8. The CDR3 sequence is 16 residues long. CDR1 and CDR2 (germline): SGDLS, YYNGEE. CDR3: CASSVDSGTKPDTQYF. CDR3 nucleotide sequence: TGTGCCAGCAGCGTAGACAGCGGGACCAAGCCAGATACGCAGTATTTT.

This rearrangement joins TRBV9 to TRBJ1-5, with D perhaps matching TRBD1 (6 bases). Germline-derived CDR1 and CDR2 are SGDLS and YYNGEE. The CDR3 runs 16 residues. Trimming removed 4 bases at V and 0 bases at J, with 14 bases between. CDR3 residues: CASSYRTAYSNQPQHF. CDR3 sequence (DNA): TGTGCCAGCAGCTATCGGACAGCTTATAGCAATCAGCCCCAGCATTTT.

The V and J genes are TRBV4-2 and TRBJ2-1; TRBD2 matches 7 bases. Trimming took 0 bases from V and 8 from J; bases not matched to a gene: 16. CDR3 size: 18 residues. Germline CDR1 and CDR2: LGHNA and YNFKEQ. The CDR3, as DNA: TGTGCCAGCAGCCAAGAGATTTTCGGACTAGTGGGGAGCGATGAGCAGTTCTTC. As protein: CASSQEIFGLVGSDEQFF.

V is TRBV6-4 and J is TRBJ2-2, with D perhaps matching TRBD1 (5 bases). Germline assignment: CDR1 MRHNA and CDR2 SNTAGT. The V gene lost 2 bases and the J gene lost 6 bases, with 7 bases spanning the gap. CDR3 size: 13 residues. In DNA form, the CDR3 reads TGTGCCAGCAGTGACGGGGCGGCCGGGGAGCTGTTTTTT. Protein sequence: CASSDGAAGELFF.

The chain is built from TRBV10-3 and TRBJ1-1, with TRBD1 matching over 9 bases. From germline, CDR1 is ENHRY and CDR2 SYGVKD. This CDR3 comprises 11 residues. Unmatched junction bases numbered 2, after V lost 4 bases and J lost 11 bases. The CDR3 protein is CAISGTGEAFF. The CDR3 DNA is TGTGCCATCAGTGGGACAGGGGAGGCTTTCTTT.

The gene calls are TRBV6-2 or TRBV6-3 and TRBJ2-2; 8 bases map to TRBD2. Germline-derived CDR1 and CDR2 are MNHEY and SVGEGT. The J segment lost 6 bases and the V segment lost 2 bases, leaving 14 bases of the junction unmatched. The CDR3 extends over 18 amino acids. CDR3 sequence (DNA): TGTGCCAGCAGTTACAAACCTAGCGGGCCTACGCCGGCCGGGGAGCTGTTTTTT. Its translation is CASSYKPSGPTPAGELFF.

V usage is TRBV10-3 and J usage is TRBJ1-2; 12 bases map to TRBD1. The germline CDR1 and CDR2 sequences are ENHRY and SYGVKD. There are 15 residues in the CDR3. Losses at the gene ends were 10 bases for V and 0 bases for J; bases not matched to a gene: 6. The CDR3 sequence: CATTGQGASNYGYTF. In nucleotides, the CDR3 is TGTGCCACGACGGGACAGGGGGCTTCTAACTATGGCTACACCTTC.

This clone occurred a few times. The J gene is TRBJ1-1, the V gene TRBV7-2; D might be TRBD1 (6 bases). V shed 5 bases and J shed 5 bases, with 21 bases lying between them. CDR1 is SGHTA and CDR2 is FQGNSA in the germline V gene. The CDR3 contains 16 residues. The CDR3 region is CASSPRVERGGTEAFF. CDR3 coding DNA: TGTGCCAGCAGCCCAAGGGTAGAAAGAGGGGGAACTGAAGCTTTCTTT. Full variable domain (missing parts from reference TRBV7-2 and TRBJ1-1): GAGVSQSPSNKVTEKGKDVELRCDPISGHTALYWYRQSLGQGLEFLIYFQGNSAPDKSGLPSDRFSAERTGGSVSTLTIQRTQQEDSAVYLCASSPRVERGGTEAFFGQGTRLTVV.

The chain couples TRBV7-9 to TRBJ2-7; 10 nucleotides align to TRBD2. V lost 7 bases and J lost 1; bases outside the gene matches: 1. The CDR3 totals 13 residues. CDR1 is SEHNR, CDR2 FQNEAQ, per germline (reference sequence). CDR3 sequence (DNA): TGTGCCAGCAATAGCGGGAGGTCCTACGAGCAGTACTTC. This gives the protein CASNSGRSYEQYF.

The CDR3 here is CASRPDTGELFF. The CDR3 DNA sequence: TGTGCCAGCAGGCCAGACACCGGGGAGCTGTTTTTT. V usage is TRBV7-8 and J usage is TRBJ2-2; D unclear. Trimming took off 6 bases at V and 3 bases at J, with 5 bases between the two ends. This CDR3 region has 12 residues. Germline V gene data show CDR1 as SGHVS and CDR2 as FQNEAQ.

V gene TRBV18 combines with J gene TRBJ1-1, with D perhaps matching TRBD1 (5 bases). V lost 2 bases and J lost 7, with 11 bases in between. CDR3 length: 13 residues. Germline assignment: CDR1 KGHSH and CDR2 LQKENI. CDR3 DNA: TGTGCCAGCTCACCAGAAGGGACCGGTGAAGCTTTCTTT. As protein: CASSPEGTGEAFF.

V is TRBV6-1 and J is TRBJ2-7; no reliable D call. The CDR3 length is 10 residues. V was clipped by 2 bases and J by 4 bases, with 0 bases between them. Germline V gives CDR1 MNHNS, CDR2 SASEGT. The CDR3 loop is CASSEYEQYF. The CDR3 region has the DNA TGTGCCAGCAGTGAATACGAGCAGTACTTC.

The V gene is TRBV11-2, the J gene TRBJ2-5, with 10 bases identical to TRBD2. There are 14 residues in the CDR3. Losses at the gene ends were 4 bases for V and 4 bases for J; bases not matched to a gene: 3. The germline V gene encodes CDR1 SGHAT and CDR2 FQNNGV. The CDR3 DNA is TGTGCCAGCAGCTCGGGACTAGCGATAGAGACCCAGTACTTC. Protein sequence: CASSSGLAIETQYF.

V gene TRBV11-2 combines with J gene TRBJ1-2; the D is unclear. This CDR3 comprises 14 residues. Germline V gene sequence: CDR1 SGHAT, CDR2 FQNNGV. V was clipped by 0 bases and J by 8 bases, with 13 bases between them. The CDR3 protein is CASSLETLGSGYTF. DNA of the CDR3: TGTGCCAGCAGCTTAGAGACCTTGGGGTCGGGCTACACCTTC.

This rearrangement joins TRBV14 to TRBJ2-1, with D perhaps being TRBD1 or TRBD2 (5 bases each). Per the germline V gene, CDR1 is SGHDN and CDR2 is FVKESK. The CDR3 sequence is 15 residues long. V was trimmed by 3 bases and J by 3 bases, leaving 12 bases between them. The CDR3 here is CASSHPRGDYNEQFF. CDR3 DNA sequence: TGTGCCAGCAGCCATCCAAGAGGGGACTACAATGAGCAGTTCTTC. Complete variable domain (other parts from reference TRBV14 and TRBJ2-1): EAGVTQFPSHSVIEKGQTVTLRCDPISGHDNLYWYRRVMGKEIKFLLHFVKESKQDESGMPNNRFLAERTGGTYSTLKVQPAELEDSGVYFCASSHPRGDYNEQFFGPGTRLTVL.

As for this clone: Other DNA sequences in this sample translate to the same CDR3. This rearrangement joins TRBV5-1 to TRBJ1-1; TRBD1 matches at 10 bases. The CDR3 runs 15 residues. The junction had 5 bases not matched to a gene; V was cut back by 4 bases and J by 2 bases. CDR1 SGHRS and CDR2 YFSETQ come from the germline V gene. Written as DNA, the CDR3 is TGCGCCAGCAGCCTCAGGACAGGGGGTAACACTGAAGCTTTCTTT. Its protein is CASSLRTGGNTEAFF.

The chain joins TRBV12-5 to TRBJ2-1, with D perhaps assigned TRBD1 or TRBD2 (5 bases each). Trimming pared 5 bases from V and 4 bases from J, leaving 18 bases between. The CDR3 runs 16 residues. Germline assignment: CDR1 LGHNT and CDR2 FRNRAP. CDR3 DNA: TGTGCTAGTGGTCCACCTCGGGACCTATTATACAATGAGCAGTTCTTC. This codes for CASGPPRDLLYNEQFF.

This chain connects TRBV29-1 to TRBJ1-1, with no clear D. V was shortened by 2 bases and J by 4 bases, with 5 bases between the two germline ends. Germline assignment: CDR1 SQVTM and CDR2 ANQGSEA. The CDR3 is 11 residues long. Written as DNA, the CDR3 is TGCAGCGTTGAAACTGGCACTGAAGCTTTCTTT. This encodes CSVETGTEAFF.

This chain links TRBV5-4 with TRBJ1-2; TRBD1 aligns across 7 bases. The V and J ends lost 2 bases and 8 bases, in that order; junction bases with no gene match: 12. CDR3 size: 15 residues. CDR1 is SGHNT, CDR2 YYREEE, per germline (reference sequence). CDR3 nucleotide sequence: TGTGCCAGCAGCTTCCCCGGGACAGTCCGGGAGGGCTACACCTTC. Amino acids: CASSFPGTVREGYTF.

This clone was detected once. The gene calls are TRBV5-1 and TRBJ1-2, with TRBD1 matching 8 bases. The CDR3 sequence is 14 residues long. The ends lost 3 bases at V and 9 bases at J; junction bases unmatched: 10. The V gene's germline CDR1 is SGHRS and CDR2 YFSETQ. The DNA of the CDR3 is TGCGCCAGCAGCTCTACCGGGACAGGCTGGCGCTACACCTTC. Residues: CASSSTGTGWRYTF.

CDR3 sequence (DNA): TGCAGCGCCTGGGACATAAGATACAATGAGCAGTTCTTC. Its translation is CSAWDIRYNEQFF. The V call is TRBV29-1, the J call TRBJ2-1; a possible D gene is TRBD1 (6 bases). CDR1 and CDR2 (germline): SQVTM, ANQGSEA. The CDR3 has 13 amino acids. The V end lost 7 bases, the J end lost 4 bases, and 14 bases lay between the germline ends.

The V and J genes are TRBV2 and TRBJ2-7; TRBD2 might be the D (6 bases). Germline V CDR1 and CDR2: SNHLY, FYNNEI. Trimming took off 7 bases at V and 1 base at J, with 14 bases between the two ends. The CDR3 runs 14 residues. This CDR3 is CASNERRVSYEQYF. CDR3 nucleotide sequence: TGTGCCAGCAATGAGCGGAGGGTATCCTACGAGCAGTACTTC. The full variable domain, in which reference TRBV2 and TRBJ2-7 provide the parts outside the CDR3, is EPEVTQTPSHQVTQMGQEVILRCVPISNHLYFYWYRQILGQKVEFLVSFYNNEISEKSEIFDDQFSVERPDGSNFTLKIRSTKLEDSAMYFCASNERRVSYEQYFGPGTRLTVT.

V gene TRBV30 combines with J gene TRBJ1-1; the match to TRBD1 covers 7 bases. Germline V gene lookup returns CDR1 GTSNPN and CDR2 SVGIG (reference sequence). The CDR3 has 15 residues. Germline trimming cut 1 base from V and 4 bases from J; bases unmatched to any gene: 9. The CDR3, as DNA: TGTGCCTGGAGTGCCCCGACAGGGCGCACCACTGAAGCTTTCTTT. This encodes CAWSAPTGRTTEAFF.